Listed below are T cell receptor beta chains from one sample, sequenced in a study of early T cells in non-severe SARS-CoV-2 infection. Via MiXCR, TCRdb re-called the 5' RACE reads, giving one row per CDR3 protein. Of approximately 110,000 distinct CDR3 sequences listed, under 15% were seen once; the top ten hold 20% to 25%. The sequencing sample was made of whole blood. These receptors were obtained from an adult who was a healthcare worker with PCR-confirmed SARS-CoV-2 infection or an uninfected control (not recorded which). Each CDR3 is given with its conserved first and last residue. The order of the fields is D gene, V gene, J gene, clone size, CDR3 protein, CDR3 DNA. The D gene is left open where the match is weak. Rows may omit the clone size; those that give it use once, few, many or a size class.

d_call: -
v_call: TRBV11-2
j_call: TRBJ1-2
clone_size: few
cdr3_aa: CASSPGLRRGGYTF
cdr3_nt: TGTGCCAGCAGCCCCGGTCTGAGACGGGGAGGCTACACCTTC

d_call: -
v_call: TRBV3-1
j_call: TRBJ2-7
clone_size: -
cdr3_aa: CASSQDHDGEQYF
cdr3_nt: TGTGCCAGCAGCCAAGATCACGACGGCGAGCAGTACTTC

d_call: -
v_call: TRBV7-6
j_call: TRBJ1-4
clone_size: -
cdr3_aa: CASSSPTVYEKLFF
cdr3_nt: TGTGCCAGCAGCTCACCGACAGTGTATGAAAAACTGTTTTTT

d_call: -
v_call: TRBV5-1
j_call: TRBJ2-1
clone_size: -
cdr3_aa: CASRAGAPYNEQFF
cdr3_nt: TGCGCCAGCAGGGCAGGGGCCCCCTACAATGAGCAGTTCTTC

d_call: -
v_call: TRBV11-2
j_call: TRBJ2-7
clone_size: many
cdr3_aa: CASSLRSAAGVLF
cdr3_nt: TGTGCCAGCAGTTTAAGATCTGCCGCCGGGGTCCTCTTC

d_call: -
v_call: TRBV3-1
j_call: TRBJ2-1
clone_size: -
cdr3_aa: CASSQYPGGQFF
cdr3_nt: TGTGCCAGCAGCCAGTACCCCGGCGGGCAGTTCTTC

d_call: -
v_call: TRBV25-1
j_call: TRBJ2-1
clone_size: few
cdr3_aa: CASSERGLSYNEQFF
cdr3_nt: TGTGCCAGCAGTGAGCGGGGCCTCTCCTACAATGAGCAGTTCTTC

d_call: -
v_call: TRBV4-2
j_call: TRBJ2-5
clone_size: -
cdr3_aa: CASSQGRGSGQETQYF
cdr3_nt: TGTGCCAGCAGCCAAGGTAGAGGTAGCGGCCAAGAGACCCAGTACTTC

d_call: -
v_call: TRBV18
j_call: TRBJ2-6
clone_size: few
cdr3_aa: CASRAASGANVLTF
cdr3_nt: TGTGCCAGCCGAGCCGCATCTGGGGCCAACGTCCTGACTTTC

d_call: -
v_call: TRBV5-1
j_call: TRBJ1-1
clone_size: many
cdr3_aa: CASSLSKGTTEAFF
cdr3_nt: TGCGCCAGCAGCTTGTCCAAAGGGACCACTGAAGCTTTCTTT

d_call: TRBD2
v_call: TRBV20-1
j_call: TRBJ2-1
clone_size: few
cdr3_aa: CSAGEGLYNEQFF
cdr3_nt: TGCAGTGCTGGGGAGGGACTGTACAATGAGCAGTTCTTC

d_call: TRBD1
v_call: TRBV20-1
j_call: TRBJ2-7
clone_size: -
cdr3_aa: CSARDRGRSYEQYF
cdr3_nt: TGCAGTGCTAGGGACAGGGGGCGATCCTACGAGCAGTACTTC

d_call: -
v_call: TRBV20-1
j_call: TRBJ2-1
clone_size: few
cdr3_aa: CSARDPHLKQFF
cdr3_nt: TGCAGTGCTAGAGATCCCCACTTGAAGCAGTTCTTC

d_call: -
v_call: TRBV12-3/TRBV12-4
j_call: TRBJ1-5
clone_size: -
cdr3_aa: CASRPPGPNQPQHF
cdr3_nt: TGTGCCAGCAGACCCCCCGGGCCCAATCAGCCCCAGCATTTT

d_call: -
v_call: TRBV30
j_call: TRBJ2-7
clone_size: few
cdr3_aa: CAWSASSYEQYF
cdr3_nt: TGTGCCTGGAGTGCCAGCTCCTACGAGCAGTACTTC

d_call: -
v_call: TRBV29-1
j_call: TRBJ1-1
clone_size: -
cdr3_aa: CSVGRSTEAFF
cdr3_nt: TGCAGCGTTGGTCGGAGCACTGAAGCTTTCTTT

d_call: -
v_call: TRBV29-1
j_call: TRBJ1-3
clone_size: many
cdr3_aa: CSVSTDNSGNTIYF
cdr3_nt: TGCAGCGTCTCGACAGACAACTCTGGAAACACCATATATTTT

d_call: TRBD2
v_call: TRBV9
j_call: TRBJ2-1
clone_size: many
cdr3_aa: CASSDRTSGVNNEQFF
cdr3_nt: TGTGCCAGCAGTGATCGAACTAGCGGGGTTAACAATGAGCAGTTCTTC

d_call: -
v_call: TRBV18
j_call: TRBJ1-3
clone_size: few
cdr3_aa: CASSPGTGNTIYF
cdr3_nt: TGTGCCAGCTCACCTGGAACGGGAAACACCATATATTTT

d_call: -
v_call: TRBV4-1
j_call: TRBJ2-7
clone_size: few
cdr3_aa: CASSHGPSYEQYF
cdr3_nt: TGCGCCAGCAGCCACGGGCCATCCTACGAGCAGTACTTC

d_call: -
v_call: TRBV29-1
j_call: TRBJ1-2
clone_size: -
cdr3_aa: CSVVQPGLYGYTF
cdr3_nt: TGCAGCGTTGTTCAACCTGGACTCTATGGCTACACCTTC

d_call: -
v_call: TRBV12-3/TRBV12-4
j_call: TRBJ1-2
clone_size: few
cdr3_aa: CASSFSNYGYTF
cdr3_nt: TGTGCCAGCAGTTTCTCTAACTATGGCTACACCTTC

d_call: TRBD2
v_call: TRBV10-2
j_call: TRBJ2-1
clone_size: few
cdr3_aa: CASSRRSGSGGLGNEQFF
cdr3_nt: TGCGCCAGCAGTCGGCGATCGGGGAGCGGGGGGCTAGGCAATGAGCAGTTCTTC

d_call: -
v_call: TRBV15
j_call: TRBJ1-5
clone_size: few
cdr3_aa: CATSRDFNQPQHF
cdr3_nt: TGTGCCACCAGCAGAGATTTCAATCAGCCCCAGCATTTT